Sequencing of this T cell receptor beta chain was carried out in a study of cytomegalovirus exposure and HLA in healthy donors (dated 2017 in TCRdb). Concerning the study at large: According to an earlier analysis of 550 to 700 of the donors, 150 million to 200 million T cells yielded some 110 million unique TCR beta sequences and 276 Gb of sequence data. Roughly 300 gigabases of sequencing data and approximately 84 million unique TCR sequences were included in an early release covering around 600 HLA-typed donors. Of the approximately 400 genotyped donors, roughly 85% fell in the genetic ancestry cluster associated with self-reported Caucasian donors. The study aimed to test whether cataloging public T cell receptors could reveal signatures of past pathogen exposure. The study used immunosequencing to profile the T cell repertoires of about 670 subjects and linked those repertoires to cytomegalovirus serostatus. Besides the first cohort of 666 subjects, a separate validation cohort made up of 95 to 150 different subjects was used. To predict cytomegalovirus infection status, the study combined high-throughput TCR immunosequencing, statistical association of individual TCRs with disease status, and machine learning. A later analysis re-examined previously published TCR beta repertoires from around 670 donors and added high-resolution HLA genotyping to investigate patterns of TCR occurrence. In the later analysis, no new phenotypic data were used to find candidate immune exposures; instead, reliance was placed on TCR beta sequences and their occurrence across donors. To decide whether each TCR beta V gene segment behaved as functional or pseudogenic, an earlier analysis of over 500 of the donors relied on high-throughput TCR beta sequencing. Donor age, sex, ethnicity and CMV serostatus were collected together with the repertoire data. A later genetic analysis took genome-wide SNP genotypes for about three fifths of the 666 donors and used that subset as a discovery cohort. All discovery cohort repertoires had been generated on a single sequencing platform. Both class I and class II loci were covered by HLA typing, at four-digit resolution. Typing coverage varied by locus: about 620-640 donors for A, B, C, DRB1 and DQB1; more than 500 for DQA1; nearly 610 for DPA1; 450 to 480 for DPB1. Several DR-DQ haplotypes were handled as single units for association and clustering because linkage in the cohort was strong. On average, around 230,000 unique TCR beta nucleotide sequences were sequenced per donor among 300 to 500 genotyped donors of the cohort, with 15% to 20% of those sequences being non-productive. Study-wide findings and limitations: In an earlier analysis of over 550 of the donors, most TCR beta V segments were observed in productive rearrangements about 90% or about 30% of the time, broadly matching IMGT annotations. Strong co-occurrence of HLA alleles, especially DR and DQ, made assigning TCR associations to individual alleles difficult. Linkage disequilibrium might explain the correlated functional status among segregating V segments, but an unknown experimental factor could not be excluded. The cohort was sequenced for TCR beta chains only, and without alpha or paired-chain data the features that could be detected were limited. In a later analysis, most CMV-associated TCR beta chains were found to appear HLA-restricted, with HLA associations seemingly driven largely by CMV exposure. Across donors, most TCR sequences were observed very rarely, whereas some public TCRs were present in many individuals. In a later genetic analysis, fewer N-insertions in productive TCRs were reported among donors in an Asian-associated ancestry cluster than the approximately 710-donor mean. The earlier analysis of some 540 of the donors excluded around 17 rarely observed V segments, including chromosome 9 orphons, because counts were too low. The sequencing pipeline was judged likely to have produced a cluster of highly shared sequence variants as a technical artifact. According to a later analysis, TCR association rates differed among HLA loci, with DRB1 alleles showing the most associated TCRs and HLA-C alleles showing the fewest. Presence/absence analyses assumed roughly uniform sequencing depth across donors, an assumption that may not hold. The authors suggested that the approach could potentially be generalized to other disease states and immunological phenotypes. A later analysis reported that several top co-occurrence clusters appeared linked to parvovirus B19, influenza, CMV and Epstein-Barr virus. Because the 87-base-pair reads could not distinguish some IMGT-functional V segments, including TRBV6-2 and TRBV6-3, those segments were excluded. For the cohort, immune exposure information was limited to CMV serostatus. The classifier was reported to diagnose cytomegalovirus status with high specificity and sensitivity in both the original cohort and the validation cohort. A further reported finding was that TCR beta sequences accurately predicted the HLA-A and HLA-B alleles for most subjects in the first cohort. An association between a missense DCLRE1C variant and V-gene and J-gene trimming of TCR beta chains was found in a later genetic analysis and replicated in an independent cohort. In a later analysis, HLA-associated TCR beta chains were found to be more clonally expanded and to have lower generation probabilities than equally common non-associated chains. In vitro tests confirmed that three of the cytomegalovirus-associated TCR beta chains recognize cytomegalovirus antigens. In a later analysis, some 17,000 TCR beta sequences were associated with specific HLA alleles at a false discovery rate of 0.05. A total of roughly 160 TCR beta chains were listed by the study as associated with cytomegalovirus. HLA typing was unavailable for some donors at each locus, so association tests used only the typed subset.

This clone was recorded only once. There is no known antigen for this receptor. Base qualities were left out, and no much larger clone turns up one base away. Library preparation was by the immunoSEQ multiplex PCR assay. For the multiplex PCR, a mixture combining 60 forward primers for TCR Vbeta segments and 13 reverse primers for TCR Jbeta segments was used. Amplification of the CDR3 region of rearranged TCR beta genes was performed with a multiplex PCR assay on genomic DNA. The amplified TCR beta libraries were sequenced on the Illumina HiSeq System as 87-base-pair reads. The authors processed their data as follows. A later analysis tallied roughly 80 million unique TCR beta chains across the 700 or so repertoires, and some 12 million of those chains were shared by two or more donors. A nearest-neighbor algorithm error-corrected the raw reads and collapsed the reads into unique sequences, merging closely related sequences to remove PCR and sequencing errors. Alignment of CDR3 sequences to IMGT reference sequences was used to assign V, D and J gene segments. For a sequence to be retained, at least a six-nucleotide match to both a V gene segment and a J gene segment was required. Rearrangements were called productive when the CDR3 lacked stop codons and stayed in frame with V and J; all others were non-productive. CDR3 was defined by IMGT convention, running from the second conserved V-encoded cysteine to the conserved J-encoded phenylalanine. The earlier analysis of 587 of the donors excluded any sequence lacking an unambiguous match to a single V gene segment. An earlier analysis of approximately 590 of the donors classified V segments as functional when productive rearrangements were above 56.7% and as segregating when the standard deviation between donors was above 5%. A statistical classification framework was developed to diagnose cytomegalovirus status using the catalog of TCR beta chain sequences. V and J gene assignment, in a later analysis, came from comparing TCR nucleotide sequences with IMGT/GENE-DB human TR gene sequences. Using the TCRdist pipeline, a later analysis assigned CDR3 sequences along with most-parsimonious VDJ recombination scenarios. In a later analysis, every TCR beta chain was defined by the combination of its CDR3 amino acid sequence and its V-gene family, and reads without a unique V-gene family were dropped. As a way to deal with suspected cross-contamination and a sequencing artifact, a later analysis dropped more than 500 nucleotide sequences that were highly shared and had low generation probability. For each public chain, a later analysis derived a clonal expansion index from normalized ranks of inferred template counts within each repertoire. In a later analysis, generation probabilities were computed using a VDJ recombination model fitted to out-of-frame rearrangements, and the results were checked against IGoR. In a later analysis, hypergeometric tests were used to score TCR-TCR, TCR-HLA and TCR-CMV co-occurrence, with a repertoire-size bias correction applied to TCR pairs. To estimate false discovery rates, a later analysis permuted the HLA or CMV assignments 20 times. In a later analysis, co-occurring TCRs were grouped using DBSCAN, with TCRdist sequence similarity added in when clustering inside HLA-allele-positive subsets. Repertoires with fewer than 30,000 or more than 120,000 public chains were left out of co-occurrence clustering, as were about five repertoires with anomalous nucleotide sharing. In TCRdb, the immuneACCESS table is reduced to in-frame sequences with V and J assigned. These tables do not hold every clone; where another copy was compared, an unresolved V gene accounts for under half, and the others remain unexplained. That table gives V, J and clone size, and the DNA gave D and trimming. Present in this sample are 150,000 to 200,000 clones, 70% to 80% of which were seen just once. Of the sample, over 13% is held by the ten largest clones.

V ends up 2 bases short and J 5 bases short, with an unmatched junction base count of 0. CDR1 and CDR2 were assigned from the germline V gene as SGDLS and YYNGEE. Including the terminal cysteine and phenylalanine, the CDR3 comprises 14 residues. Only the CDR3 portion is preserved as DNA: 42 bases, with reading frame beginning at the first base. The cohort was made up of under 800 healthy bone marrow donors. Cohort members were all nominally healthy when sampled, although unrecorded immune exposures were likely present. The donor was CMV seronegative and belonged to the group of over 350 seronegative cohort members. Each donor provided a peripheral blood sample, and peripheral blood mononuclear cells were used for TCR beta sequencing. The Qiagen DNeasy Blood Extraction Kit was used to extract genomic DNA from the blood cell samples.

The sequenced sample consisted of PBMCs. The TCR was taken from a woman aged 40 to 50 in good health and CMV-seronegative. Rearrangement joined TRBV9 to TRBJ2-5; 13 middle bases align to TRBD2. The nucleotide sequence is TGTGCCAGCAGCGTGACTAGCGGGAGGGAGACCCAGTACTTC. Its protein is CASSVTSGRETQYF.